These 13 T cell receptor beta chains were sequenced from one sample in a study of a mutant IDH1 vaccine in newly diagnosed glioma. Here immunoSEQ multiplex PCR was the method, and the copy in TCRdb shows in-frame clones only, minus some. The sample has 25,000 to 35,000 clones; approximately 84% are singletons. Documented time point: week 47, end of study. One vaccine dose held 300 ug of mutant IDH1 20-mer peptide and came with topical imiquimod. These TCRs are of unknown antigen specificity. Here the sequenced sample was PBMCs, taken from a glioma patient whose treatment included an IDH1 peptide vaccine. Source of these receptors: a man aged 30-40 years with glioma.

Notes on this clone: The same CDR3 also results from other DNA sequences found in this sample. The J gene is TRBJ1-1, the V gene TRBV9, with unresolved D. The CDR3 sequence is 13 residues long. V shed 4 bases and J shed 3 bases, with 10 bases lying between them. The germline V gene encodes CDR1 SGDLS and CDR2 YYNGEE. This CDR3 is CASSPGDDTEAFF. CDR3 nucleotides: TGTGCCAGCAGCCCCGGGGATGACACTGAAGCTTTCTTT.

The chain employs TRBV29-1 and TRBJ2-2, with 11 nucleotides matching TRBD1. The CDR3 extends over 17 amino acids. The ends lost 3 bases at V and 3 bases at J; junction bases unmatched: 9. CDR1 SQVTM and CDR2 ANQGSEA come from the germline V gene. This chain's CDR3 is CSVESGTGGRDTGELFF. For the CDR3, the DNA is TGCAGCGTTGAGTCCGGGACAGGGGGTCGGGACACCGGGGAGCTGTTTTTT.

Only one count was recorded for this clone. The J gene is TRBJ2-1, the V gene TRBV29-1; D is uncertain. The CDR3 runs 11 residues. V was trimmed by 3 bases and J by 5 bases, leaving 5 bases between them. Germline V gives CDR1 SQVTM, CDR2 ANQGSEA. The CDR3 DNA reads TGCAGCGTTGAGGCTCACAATGAGCAGTTCTTC. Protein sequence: CSVEAHNEQFF.

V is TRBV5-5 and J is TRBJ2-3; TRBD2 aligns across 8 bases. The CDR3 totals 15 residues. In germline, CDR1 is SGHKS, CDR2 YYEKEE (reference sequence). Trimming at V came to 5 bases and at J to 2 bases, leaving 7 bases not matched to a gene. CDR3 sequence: CASREGLAVTDTQYF. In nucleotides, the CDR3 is TGTGCCAGCAGGGAAGGACTAGCAGTCACAGATACGCAGTATTTT.

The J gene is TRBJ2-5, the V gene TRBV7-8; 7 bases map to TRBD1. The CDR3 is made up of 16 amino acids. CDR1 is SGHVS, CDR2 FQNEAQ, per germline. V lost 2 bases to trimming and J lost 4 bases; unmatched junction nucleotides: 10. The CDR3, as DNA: TGTGCCAGCAGCTTAAACAGGGGTAGTAGTCTAGAGACCCAGTACTTC. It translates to CASSLNRGSSLETQYF.

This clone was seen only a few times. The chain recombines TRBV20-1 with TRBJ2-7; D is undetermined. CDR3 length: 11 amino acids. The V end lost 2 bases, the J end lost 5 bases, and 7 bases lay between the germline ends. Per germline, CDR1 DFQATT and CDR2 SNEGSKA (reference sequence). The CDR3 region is CSARLRDEQYF. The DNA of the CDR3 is TGCAGTGCTAGACTCCGGGACGAGCAGTACTTC.

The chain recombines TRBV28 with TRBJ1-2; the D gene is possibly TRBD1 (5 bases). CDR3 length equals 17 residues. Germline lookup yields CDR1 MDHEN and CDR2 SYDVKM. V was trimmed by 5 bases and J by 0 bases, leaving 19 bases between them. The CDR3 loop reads CASSLKGQLASNYGYTF. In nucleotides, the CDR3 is TGTGCCAGCAGTCTTAAAGGACAATTAGCGTCTAACTATGGCTACACCTTC.

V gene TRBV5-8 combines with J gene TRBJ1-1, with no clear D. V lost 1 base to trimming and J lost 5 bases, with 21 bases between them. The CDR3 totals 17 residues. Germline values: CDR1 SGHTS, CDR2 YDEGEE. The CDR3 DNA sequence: TGTGCCAGCAGCTTGTGGTACGGACGCAGTCAGGAAACTGAAGCTTTCTTT. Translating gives CASSLWYGRSQETEAFF.

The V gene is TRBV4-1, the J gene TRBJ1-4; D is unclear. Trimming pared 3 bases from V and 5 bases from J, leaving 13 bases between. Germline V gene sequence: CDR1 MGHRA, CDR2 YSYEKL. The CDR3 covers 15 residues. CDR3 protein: CASSQVTGRNEKLFF. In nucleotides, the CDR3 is TGCGCCAGCAGCCAGGTTACGGGGAGGAATGAAAAACTGTTTTTT.

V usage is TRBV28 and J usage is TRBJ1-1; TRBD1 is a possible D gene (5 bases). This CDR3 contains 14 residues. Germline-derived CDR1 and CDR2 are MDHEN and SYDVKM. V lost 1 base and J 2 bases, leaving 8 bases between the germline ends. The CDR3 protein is CASSLLGTNTEAFF. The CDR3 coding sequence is TGTGCCAGCAGTTTATTGGGGACCAACACTGAAGCTTTCTTT.

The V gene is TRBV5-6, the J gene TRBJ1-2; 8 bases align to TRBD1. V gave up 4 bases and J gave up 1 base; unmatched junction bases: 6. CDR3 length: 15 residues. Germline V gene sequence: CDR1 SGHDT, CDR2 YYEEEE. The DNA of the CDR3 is TGTGCCAGCAGCAAGACAGGGGAACGTAACTATGGCTACACCTTC. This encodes CASSKTGERNYGYTF.

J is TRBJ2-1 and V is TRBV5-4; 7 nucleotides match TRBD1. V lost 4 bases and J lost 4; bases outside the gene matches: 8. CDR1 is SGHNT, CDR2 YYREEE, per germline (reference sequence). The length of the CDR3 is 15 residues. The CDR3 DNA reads TGTGCCAGCAGCCGCACAGGGGAAGGATACAATGAGCAGTTCTTC. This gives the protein CASSRTGEGYNEQFF.

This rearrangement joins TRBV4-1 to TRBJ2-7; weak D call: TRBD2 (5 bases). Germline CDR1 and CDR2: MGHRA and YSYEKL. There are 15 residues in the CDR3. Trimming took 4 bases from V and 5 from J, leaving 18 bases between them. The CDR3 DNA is TGCGCCAGCAGCCCGATGATAGAGGGCTCGCACGAGCAGTACTTC. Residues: CASSPMIEGSHEQYF.